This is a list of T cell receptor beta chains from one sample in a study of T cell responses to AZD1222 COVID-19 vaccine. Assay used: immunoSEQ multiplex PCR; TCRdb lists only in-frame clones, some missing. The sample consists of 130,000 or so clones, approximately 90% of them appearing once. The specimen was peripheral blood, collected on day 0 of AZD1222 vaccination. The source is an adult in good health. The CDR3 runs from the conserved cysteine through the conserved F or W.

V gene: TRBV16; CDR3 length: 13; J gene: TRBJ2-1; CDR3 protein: CASTLGRNNEQFF
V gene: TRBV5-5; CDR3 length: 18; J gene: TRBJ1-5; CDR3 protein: CASSLAVPGTLSNQPQHF
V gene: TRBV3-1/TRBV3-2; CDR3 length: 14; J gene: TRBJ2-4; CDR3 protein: CASRGGLVKNIQYF
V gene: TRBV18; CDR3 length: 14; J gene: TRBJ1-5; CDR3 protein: CASSPGGINQPQHF
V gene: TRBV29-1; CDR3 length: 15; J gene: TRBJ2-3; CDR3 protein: CSVVAGAGFTDTQYF
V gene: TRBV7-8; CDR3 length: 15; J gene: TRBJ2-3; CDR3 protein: CASVLAGAYGDTQYF
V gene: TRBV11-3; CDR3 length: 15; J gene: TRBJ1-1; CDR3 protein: CASSLDGTGLTEAFF
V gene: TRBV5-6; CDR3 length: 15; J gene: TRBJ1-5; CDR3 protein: CASTTRSGRNQPQHF
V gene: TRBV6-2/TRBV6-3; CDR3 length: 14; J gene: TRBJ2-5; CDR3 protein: CASSLYTDQETQYF
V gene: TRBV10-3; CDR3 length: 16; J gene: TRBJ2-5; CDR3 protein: CAISEPDRGTQETQYF
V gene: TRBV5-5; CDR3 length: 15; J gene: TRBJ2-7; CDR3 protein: CASSRRGQGFYEQYF
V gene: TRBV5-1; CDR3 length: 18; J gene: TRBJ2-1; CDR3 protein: CASSLEASGRWYYNEQFF
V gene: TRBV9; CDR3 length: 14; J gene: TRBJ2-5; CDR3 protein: CASSGKGHQETQYF
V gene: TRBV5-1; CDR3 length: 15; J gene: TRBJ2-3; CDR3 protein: CASSFQGAKGDTQYF
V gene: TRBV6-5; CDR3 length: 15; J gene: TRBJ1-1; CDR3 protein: CASSYPGQGGTEAFF
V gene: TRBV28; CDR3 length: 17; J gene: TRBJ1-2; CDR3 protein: CASSLLTGVKINYGYTF
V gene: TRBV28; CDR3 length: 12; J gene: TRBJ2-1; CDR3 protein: CASSLLQGEQFF
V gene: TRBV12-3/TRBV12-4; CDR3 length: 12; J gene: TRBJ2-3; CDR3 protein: CASSLSFQKQYF
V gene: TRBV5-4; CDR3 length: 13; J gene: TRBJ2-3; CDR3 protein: CASSLGGTGTQYF
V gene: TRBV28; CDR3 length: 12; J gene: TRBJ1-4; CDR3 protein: CASLDWNEKLFF
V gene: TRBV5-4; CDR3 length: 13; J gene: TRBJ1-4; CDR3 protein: CASSLGSNEKLFF
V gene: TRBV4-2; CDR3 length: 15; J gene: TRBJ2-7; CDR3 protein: CASSQVRGTFYEQYF
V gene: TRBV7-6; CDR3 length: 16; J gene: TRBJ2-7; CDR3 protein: CASSSMIRGNSYEQYF
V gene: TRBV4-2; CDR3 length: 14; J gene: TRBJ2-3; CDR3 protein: CASSQGTVPDTQYF
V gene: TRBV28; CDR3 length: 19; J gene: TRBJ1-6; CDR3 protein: CASSLPPGQVAGLNSPLHF
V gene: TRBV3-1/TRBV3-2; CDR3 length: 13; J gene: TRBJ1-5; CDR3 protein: CASSQDRGQPQHF
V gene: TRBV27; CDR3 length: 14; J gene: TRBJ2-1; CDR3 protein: CASSFRGHGNEQFF
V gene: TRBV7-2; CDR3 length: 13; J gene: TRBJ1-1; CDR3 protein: CASSTGPTQGAFF
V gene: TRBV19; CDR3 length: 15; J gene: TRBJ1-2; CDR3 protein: CASSIELHRNYGYTF
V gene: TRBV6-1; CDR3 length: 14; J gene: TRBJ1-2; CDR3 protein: CASSELDRNYGYTF
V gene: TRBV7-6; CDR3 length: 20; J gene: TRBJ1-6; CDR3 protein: CASSLTPPRQGSSYNSPLHF
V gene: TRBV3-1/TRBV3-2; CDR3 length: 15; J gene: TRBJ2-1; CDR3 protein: CASSQAWTYYNEQFF
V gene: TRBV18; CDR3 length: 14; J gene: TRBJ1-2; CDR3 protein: CASSHPGLYYGYTF
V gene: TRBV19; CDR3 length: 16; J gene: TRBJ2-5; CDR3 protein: CASRAPSAGGRETQYF
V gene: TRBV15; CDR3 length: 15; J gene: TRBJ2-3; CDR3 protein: CATSREGVEADTQYF
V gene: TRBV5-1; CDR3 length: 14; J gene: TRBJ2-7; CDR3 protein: CASSSGQHRYEQYF
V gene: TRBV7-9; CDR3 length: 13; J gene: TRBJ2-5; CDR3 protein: CASSRLAQETQYF
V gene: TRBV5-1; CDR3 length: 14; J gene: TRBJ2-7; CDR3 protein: CASSLDPSSYEQYF
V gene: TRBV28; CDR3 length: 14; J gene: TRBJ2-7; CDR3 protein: CASSIAARRYEQYF